This T cell receptor beta chain was observed in a study of T-cell reconstitution after alpha-beta-depleted transplantation in children. Study results and caveats: Some patients showed high day-60 TCRbeta diversity, which derived from surviving recipient T cells and thymic progenitors. As was reported, about two months after transplant, alpha-beta T cells came from several hundred expanded graft clones. A year had passed since transplant, and T-cell counts and diversity by then came mostly from newly produced T cells.

Germline V gene lookup returns CDR1 LNHNV and CDR2 YYDKDF (reference sequence). The CDR3 extends over 15 amino acids. Trimming removed 4 bases from V and 4 bases from J, with 13 bases in between. This clonotype was counted between two and nine times. Its target is not known. Unique molecular identifiers were used in preparing the TCRbeta library. MiXCR, applied by TCRdb to the PCR reads, yields one record per CDR3 protein. In the table there are 600,000 or so distinct CDR3 sequences, 23% of which are singletons. This chain joins TRBV15 and TRBJ2-2; TRBD1 is a possible D gene (8 bases). Sequenced material: PBMCs, mostly from graft donor cells, taken 360 days after TCRalphabeta/CD19-depleted stem cell transplant. This TCR came from a boy under two years old who had a stem cell transplant for acute myeloid leukemia, so the T cells may come from the graft donor. This chain's CDR3 is CATSTYRGGTGELFF. The CDR3 bases are TGTGCCACCAGCACATACAGGGGGGGCACCGGGGAGCTGTTTTTT.